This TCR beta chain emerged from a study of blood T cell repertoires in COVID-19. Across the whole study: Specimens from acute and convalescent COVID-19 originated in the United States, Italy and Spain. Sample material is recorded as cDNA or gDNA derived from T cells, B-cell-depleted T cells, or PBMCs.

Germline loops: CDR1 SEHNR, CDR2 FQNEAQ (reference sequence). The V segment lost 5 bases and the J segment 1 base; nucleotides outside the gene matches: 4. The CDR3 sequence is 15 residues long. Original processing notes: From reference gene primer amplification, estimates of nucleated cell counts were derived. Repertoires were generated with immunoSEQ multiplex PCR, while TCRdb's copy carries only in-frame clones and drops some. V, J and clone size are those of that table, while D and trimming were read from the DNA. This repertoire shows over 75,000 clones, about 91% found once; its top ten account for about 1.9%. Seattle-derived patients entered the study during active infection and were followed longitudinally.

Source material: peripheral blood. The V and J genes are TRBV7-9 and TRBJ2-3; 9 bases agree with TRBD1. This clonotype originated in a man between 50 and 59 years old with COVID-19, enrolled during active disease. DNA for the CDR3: TGTGCCAGCAGCAGACGGACAGGGGGCACAGATACGCAGTATTTT. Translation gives CASSRRTGGTDTQYF. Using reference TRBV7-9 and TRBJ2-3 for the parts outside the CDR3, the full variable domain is DTGVSQNPRHKITKRGQNVTFRCDPISEHNRLYWYRQTLGQGPEFLTYFQNEAQLEKSRLLSDRFSAERPKGSFSTLEIQRTEQGDSAMYLCASSRRTGGTDTQYFGPGTRLTVL.